The clone carrying this TCR beta chain was detected only a few times. This sample is drawn from a study of CD8+ T cells in alopecia areata. Treatment denoted: oral pan-JAK inhibitor, 5-10 mg twice daily. Reverse transcribed after extraction, RNA yielded cDNA as the sequencing template. TCRdb's table, derived via immunoSEQ multiplex PCR, lists solely in-frame clones and lacks some. The data show fewer than 250,000 clones, roughly three fifths seen once. Germline values: CDR1 SQVTM, CDR2 ANQGSEA. The CDR3 extends over 13 amino acids. V was cut by 5 bases and J by 4 bases, with 14 bases left in between. The chain combines TRBV29-1 with TRBJ1-1; a weak D match, TRBD1 (5 bases). The sample in question was CD4+ T cells sorted from blood, obtained around week 50, from a patient treated with tofacitinib. The receptor's source is a human donor with alopecia areata. The CDR3 here is CSVRGSGATEAFF. The CDR3 coding sequence is TGCAGCGTTCGAGGGAGCGGGGCCACTGAAGCTTTCTTT.